The following is a TCR beta chain sequence with its context. Its target is unknown. These data belong to a study of identical twins. Findings of the study overall: Invariant MAIT and iNKT cells are populations that could partly confound zero-insertion analyses. Out-of-frame TCR alpha sharing observed in monozygotic twins exceeded model estimates.

The germline gives CDR1 SGHRS, CDR2 YFSETQ. The CDR3 is made up of 14 amino acids. The germline V and J ends were trimmed by 4 bases and 4 bases, with 14 bases remaining between them. Template switching added a universal primer site, and cDNA bore unique molecular identifiers. TCRdb analysed the 5' RACE reads with MiXCR anew, one entry per CDR3 protein. The sample holds 500,000 or so distinct CDR3 sequences, approximately 15% seen once. The same data also contributed to another study, on yellow fever vaccine responses in identical twins.

The chain combines TRBV5-1 with TRBJ1-1; possibly TRBD1 for D (6 bases). This clonotype originated in a woman under 30 in good health. The sequenced material came from CD4+ T cells sorted from blood. The CDR3, as DNA: TGCGCCAGCAGCCGGACAGACATGATCACTGAAGCTTTCTTT. It translates to CASSRTDMITEAFF.